This T cell receptor beta chain was retrieved from a study of cytomegalovirus exposure and HLA in healthy donors. PCR involved 60 Vbeta and 13 Jbeta primers. Clones were sequenced by immunoSEQ multiplex PCR, and TCRdb holds only the in-frame ones, with some missing. The sample consists of some 130,000 clones, roughly four fifths of them appearing once. The sample comprised PBMCs. The receptor comes from a woman in her fifties or sixties in good health and CMV-seronegative.

CDR3 in DNA: TGTGCCAGCAGTGAGAGGGTGGTCACTGAAGCTTTCTTT. This translates into CASSERVVTEAFF. V and J are TRBV5-4 and TRBJ1-1; no reliable D call. Germline lookup yields CDR1 SGHNT and CDR2 YYREEE (reference sequence). This CDR3 spans 13 amino acids. V lost 5 bases to trimming and J lost 4 bases, with 12 bases between them.